The 6 T cell receptor beta chains given below trace back to one sample, sequenced in a study of blood T cells in healthy people across ages. PCR was performed a second time for roughly 7 to 11 cycles using a sample-barcoded 5' primer and a J-beta primer mix. TCRdb re-derived calls from the 5' RACE reads in MiXCR, one entry per CDR3 protein. The sample includes approximately 700,000 distinct CDR3 sequences, roughly 30% seen only once; the top ten take 15%. The source material was blood. These receptors were obtained from an elderly woman in good health.

This clonotype was detected many times. The CDR3 bases are TGTGCCAGCAGCTCGGCAGGGTCTCGGTGGGAGACCCAGTACTTC. Amino acids: CASSSAGSRWETQYF. The V and J genes are TRBV7-3 and TRBJ2-5; D perhaps matches TRBD1 (5 bases). The V gene lost 4 bases and the J gene lost 5 bases, with 17 bases spanning the gap. The CDR3 has 15 amino acids. Germline loops: CDR1 SGHTA, CDR2 FQGTGA.

This clonotype was detected many times. This sequence joins TRBV6-6 and TRBJ1-1, with D possibly TRBD1 on 6 matching bases. CDR1 is MNHNY and CDR2 is SVGAGI in the germline V gene (reference sequence). V shed 7 bases and J shed 4 bases, with 13 bases lying between them. This CDR3 has 13 residues. DNA for the CDR3: TGTGCCAGCACCCAAGGGGGGATCACTGAAGCTTTCTTT. It is translated as CASTQGGITEAFF.

Turning to this clonotype: A read error may explain this, as a much larger clone is one base away. This is likely a read error, given that the CDR3 carries no conserved phenylalanine or tryptophan at its end. The gene calls are TRBV6-1 and TRBJ2-1; 12 nucleotides match TRBD2. This CDR3 contains 17 residues. Germline CDR1 and CDR2: MNHNS and SASEGT. V lost 4 bases and J lost 6; bases outside the gene matches: 10. Here the CDR3 DNA reads TGTGCCAGCAGTGGAATACTCCTAGCGGGGGGGCCCAATGAGCAGTTCTGC. It is translated as CASSGILLAGGPNEQFC.

The table lists this clonotype with a count of one. The chain employs TRBV7-3 and TRBJ2-1; the D gene is possibly TRBD2 (6 bases). The CDR3 is made up of 11 amino acids. Trimming took 4 bases from V and 8 from J, leaving 6 bases between them. Germline CDR1 is SGHTA and CDR2 is FQGTGA. CDR3 sequence (DNA): TGTGCCAGCAGCTCGGGGGATGAGCAGTTCTTC. Protein: CASSSGDEQFF.

This clonotype was counted only a few times. The chain combines TRBV6-2 or TRBV6-3 with TRBJ1-6, with D maybe TRBD1 (5 bases). The germline V gene has CDR1 MNHEY and CDR2 SVGEGT. This CDR3 spans 22 amino acids. Trimming left V 2 bases short and J 7 bases short, with 33 bases between. Here the CDR3 reads CASSYVLGSGQASISGNSPLHF. The CDR3 coding sequence is TGTGCCAGCAGTTACGTGTTGGGTTCGGGGCAGGCCTCGATATCCGGGAATTCACCCCTCCACTTT.

The CDR3 DNA sequence: TGTGCCAGCAGCGTAGCTTTGGCGGGGGTGGACGGGGAGCTGTTTTTT. Translating it yields CASSVALAGVDGELFF. The chain is built from TRBV9 and TRBJ2-2, with 7 bases that match TRBD2. The ends lost 0 bases at V and 7 bases at J; junction bases unmatched: 9. This CDR3 comprises 16 residues. CDR1 and CDR2 from the germline V gene are SGDLS and YYNGEE.